This TCR beta chain derives from a study of CD8 T cells in Susac syndrome. Study-wide background: Susac syndrome patients were untreated, on corticosteroids with some adding intravenous immunoglobulin, or on intravenous immunoglobulin only.

The CDR3 has 15 residues. Germline CDR1 reads SGDLS; CDR2 reads YYNGEE. V lost 6 bases to trimming and J lost 1 base, with 15 bases between them. Sequencing of TCR beta, carried out with a high-throughput approach, was applied to CD8+ and CD4+ T cells from the blood. An amount of RNA that ranged from 0.5 to 1 ug was reverse transcribed with random hexamers. By means of immunoSEQ multiplex PCR, TCR beta CDR3 spanning 54 Vbeta and 13 Jbeta underwent amplification. TCRdb itself ran the immunoSEQ multiplex PCR reads through MiXCR, one entry per CDR3 protein. This sample has about 150,000 distinct CDR3 sequences; 85% to 95% occur once, and the top ten carry roughly 0.16%.

Material: CD4+ T cells from PBMCs. The sequence was obtained from a human donor with Susac syndrome. The chain recombines TRBV9 with TRBJ2-3, with D hard to call. The CDR3 DNA is TGTGCCAGCACCAGCTCCCCTTACCGCACAGATACGCAGTATTTT. This gives the protein CASTSSPYRTDTQYF.